These 29 T cell receptor beta chains share one sample of origin, sequenced in a study of blood T cells in healthy people across ages. Using a J-beta primer mix together with a sample-barcoded 5' primer, a second PCR was run for about 6 to 11 cycles. A single record per CDR3 protein comes from TCRdb applying MiXCR to the 5' RACE reads. Here the sample spans 1.5 million to 2 million distinct CDR3 sequences, 34% being singletons. The sample was blood. The receptors were sampled from a woman aged 25 to 39 in good health.

This clonotype was picked up a small number of times. The CDR3 reads CASTQRLGMNTEAFF. The CDR3 DNA reads TGTGCCAGCACCCAACGTTTAGGGATGAACACTGAAGCTTTCTTT. V usage is TRBV7-3 and J usage is TRBJ1-1; the D is unclear. Between the trimmed V and J ends, which lost 7 bases and 0 bases, there was a span of 15 bases. The CDR3 runs to 15 residues. The V gene's germline CDR1 is SGHTA and CDR2 FQGTGA.

This clonotype was seen only a few times. V usage is TRBV11-2 and J usage is TRBJ2-7, with 7 bases that match TRBD2. The V gene's germline CDR1 is SGHAT and CDR2 FQNNGV. The CDR3 runs to 16 residues. Losses at the gene ends were 3 bases for V and 2 bases for J; bases not matched to a gene: 10. The CDR3 here is CASSLSYGTKTYEQYF. The CDR3 nucleotides are TGTGCCAGCAGCTTGAGTTACGGGACTAAAACCTACGAGCAGTACTTC.

The chain recombines TRBV30 with TRBJ2-1; tentative D call: TRBD1 (5 bases). The CDR3 is 14 residues long. Germline V CDR1 and CDR2: GTSNPN, SVGIG (reference sequence). Trimming pared 8 bases from V and 10 bases from J, leaving 24 bases between. The CDR3 bases are TGTGCCCGTCGAATCGGCTCAGGGTATGGGGAGCAGTTCTTC. This sequence encodes CARRIGSGYGEQFF.

This clonotype was detected only a few times. CDR3 in DNA: TGTGCCAGCAGTTCGCGGGGGGGATTCACTGAAGCTTTCTTT. Protein sequence: CASSSRGGFTEAFF. The chain uses TRBV27 and TRBJ1-1, with D tentatively TRBD1 (5 bases). The CDR3 length is 14 residues. Trimming left V 4 bases short and J 4 bases short, with 13 bases between. Germline CDR1 reads MNHEY; CDR2 reads SMNVEV (reference sequence).

This clonotype was seen only a few times. The chain links TRBV12-3 or TRBV12-4 to TRBJ2-5, with 7 bases matching TRBD1. The length of the CDR3 is 14 residues. Trimming cost V 6 bases and J 5 bases; bases outside gene matches: 9. The CDR3 protein is CASSKTGIDETQYF. The CDR3 DNA is TGTGCCAGCAGCAAGACAGGGATCGACGAGACCCAGTACTTC.

The chain uses TRBV27 and TRBJ1-6; 9 nucleotides match TRBD1. The CDR3 has 13 amino acids. V lost 4 bases and J lost 10; bases outside the gene matches: 2. Germline CDR1 reads MNHEY; CDR2 reads SMNVEV (reference sequence). In DNA, the CDR3 is TGTGCCAGCAGTTACGGGACAGGGTCACCCCTCCACTTT. Its translation is CASSYGTGSPLHF.

The gene calls are TRBV12-3 or TRBV12-4 and TRBJ1-2; TRBD1 matches 8 bases. This CDR3 comprises 13 residues. J was trimmed by 8 bases and V by 5 bases; bases with no gene match: 7. The CDR3 bases are TGTGCCAGCAGTCCCCAGGGGGCGCGGGGCTACACCTTC. Protein product: CASSPQGARGYTF.

This clonotype was recorded a few times. This chain uses TRBV28 with TRBJ1-6, with 8 nucleotides matching TRBD1. J lost 10 bases, V lost 1 base, and 6 bases had no gene match. The CDR3 loop spans 15 amino acids. Germline loops: CDR1 MDHEN, CDR2 SYDVKM. DNA for the CDR3: TGTGCCAGCAGTTTATCGAACAGGGGGGGATCACCCCTCCACTTT. Translating gives CASSLSNRGGSPLHF.

Concerning this clonotype: It may be a read error: a sequence one base away is much more abundant. The rearrangement links TRBV2 to TRBJ1-1, with 12 nucleotides matching TRBD1. The germline V gene has CDR1 SNHLY and CDR2 FYNNEI. The CDR3 loop spans 14 amino acids. Unmatched junction bases numbered 3, after V lost 6 bases and J lost 4 bases. CDR3 loop: CASRGQGASTEAFF. The CDR3 region has the DNA TGTGCCAGCAGGGGACAGGGGGCGAGCACTGAAGCTTTCTTT.

The chain carries TRBV20-1 and TRBJ1-5, with D possibly matching TRBD1 (5 bases). The CDR3 is made up of 15 amino acids. Germline CDR1 and CDR2: DFQATT and SNEGSKA (reference sequence). V was pared by 1 base and J by 7 bases, with 17 bases between. The CDR3 DNA reads as TGCAGTGCTAGAGCCCCTTGGGGCCCAGGGCAGCCCCAGCATTTT. It translates to CSARAPWGPGQPQHF.

This chain uses TRBV2 with TRBJ2-5, with D unclear. The V end lost 1 base, the J end lost 7 bases, and 10 bases lay between the germline ends. The CDR3 totals 13 residues. CDR1 and CDR2 (germline): SNHLY, FYNNEI. CDR3 bases: TGTGCCAGCAGTGAAGATCTCCGGACGACCCAGTACTTC. Its translation is CASSEDLRTTQYF. The complete variable domain, with remaining parts taken from reference TRBV2 and TRBJ2-5, reads EPEVTQTPSHQVTQMGQEVILRCVPISNHLYFYWYRQILGQKVEFLVSFYNNEISEKSEIFDDQFSVERPDGSNFTLKIRSTKLEDSAMYFCASSEDLRTTQYFGPGTRLLVL.

V usage is TRBV5-1 and J usage is TRBJ1-2, with 8 bases that match TRBD1. The CDR3 length is 15 residues. V trimming: 0 bases; J trimming: 6 bases; junction bases outside the gene matches: 7. Looked up from germline, CDR1 is SGHRS and CDR2 is YFSETQ. CDR3 nucleotide sequence: TGCGCCAGCAGCTTGGCCTCGGCAGGGGGCCATGGCTACACCTTC. Translating gives CASSLASAGGHGYTF.

This clonotype was counted a few times. The rearrangement joins TRBV5-1 to TRBJ2-5, with TRBD2 matching 13 bases. This CDR3 contains 16 residues. The V and J ends lost 2 bases and 3 bases, in that order; junction bases with no gene match: 4. Germline V gives CDR1 SGHRS, CDR2 YFSETQ. The CDR3 DNA follows: TGCGCCAGCAGCTTCGGCGGGACTAGCGGGGAAGAGACCCAGTACTTC. Its translation: CASSFGGTSGEETQYF.

Many counts were recorded for this clonotype. The genes are TRBV29-1 and TRBJ2-1; TRBD2 agrees at 9 bases. Germline lookup yields CDR1 SQVTM and CDR2 ANQGSEA. V shed 1 base and J 3 bases; nucleotides not matched to a gene: 7. The CDR3 covers 16 residues. The CDR3 nucleotides are TGCAGCGTTGAAGGGCTAGCGGGAACCCTCTACAATGAGCAGTTCTTC. Translating it yields CSVEGLAGTLYNEQFF.

The chain joins TRBV9 to TRBJ1-2, with TRBD1 identical over 9 bases. This CDR3 spans 14 amino acids. CDR1 is SGDLS, CDR2 YYNGEE, per germline. The J segment lost 2 bases and the V segment lost 2 bases, leaving 1 base of the junction unmatched. In DNA, the CDR3 is TGTGCCAGCAGCGTTACAGGGGGCAACTATGGCTACACCTTC. Protein sequence: CASSVTGGNYGYTF.

The gene calls are TRBV4-1 and TRBJ2-3; D gene uncertain. The germline CDR1 and CDR2 sequences are MGHRA and YSYEKL. V was clipped by 1 base and J by 2 bases, with 22 bases between them. The CDR3 length is 19 residues. The DNA of the CDR3 is TGCGCCAGCAGCCAAGGATTAATCAGTGGACCCCAGTCCACAGATACGCAGTATTTT. It translates to CASSQGLISGPQSTDTQYF.

This clonotype was seen repeatedly, ten times or more. The chain employs TRBV20-1 and TRBJ2-5; D is unresolved. The CDR3 totals 10 residues. Germline V CDR1 and CDR2: DFQATT, SNEGSKA (reference sequence). The CDR3 DNA sequence: TGCAGCGCCAGTTTGGAGACCCAGTACTTC. Its translation is CSASLETQYF.

This clonotype was seen more than once but under ten times. The chain combines TRBV7-9 with TRBJ2-7; D is undetermined. The CDR3 has 13 amino acids. V lost 2 bases to trimming and J lost 5 bases, with 10 bases between them. Germline values: CDR1 SEHNR, CDR2 FQNEAQ (reference sequence). Here the CDR3 DNA reads TGTGCCAGCAGCTTAACCGAAAACCACGAGCAGTACTTC. Translated: CASSLTENHEQYF. Combining the CDR3 with reference TRBV7-9 and TRBJ2-7 gives the whole variable domain DTGVSQNPRHKITKRGQNVTFRCDPISEHNRLYWYRQTLGQGPEFLTYFQNEAQLEKSRLLSDRFSAERPKGSFSTLEIQRTEQGDSAMYLCASSLTENHEQYFGPGTRLTVT.

In this sample, this clonotype turned up a few times. The chain uses TRBV6-6 and TRBJ2-7; the match to TRBD2 covers 7 bases. The germline V gene encodes CDR1 MNHNY and CDR2 SVGAGI (reference sequence). The J segment lost 6 bases and the V segment lost 7 bases, leaving 9 bases of the junction unmatched. This CDR3 spans 13 amino acids. The CDR3 DNA reads TGTGCCAGCACTCAAACCCCGGGAGGCGAGCAGTACTTC. The encoded protein is CASTQTPGGEQYF.

The CDR3 sequence is CASSVDLGGANEQFF. The CDR3 nucleotides read TGTGCCAGCAGCGTAGATCTCGGGGGGGCGAATGAGCAGTTCTTC. V is TRBV9 and J is TRBJ2-1; 8 nucleotides align to TRBD2. The ends lost 0 bases at V and 7 bases at J; junction bases unmatched: 6. The CDR3 is 15 amino acids. Looked up from germline, CDR1 is SGDLS and CDR2 is YYNGEE.

The chain couples TRBV30 to TRBJ2-7; D unclear. With 5 bases removed from V and 2 bases from J, the gap between germline ends came to 10 bases. Germline V gives CDR1 GTSNPN, CDR2 SVGIG (reference sequence). The CDR3 runs to 12 residues. The CDR3 reads CAWALAAYEQYF. The CDR3 DNA sequence: TGTGCCTGGGCGCTGGCGGCCTACGAGCAGTACTTC.

The chain uses TRBV7-9 and TRBJ1-2; no clear D gene. The V gene lost 3 bases and the J gene lost 0 bases, with 14 bases spanning the gap. CDR1 and CDR2 (germline): SEHNR, FQNEAQ (reference sequence). The CDR3 is 16 amino acids. The CDR3 reads CASSFLLSVANYGYTF. The CDR3 DNA reads as TGTGCCAGCAGCTTTTTGTTGAGTGTAGCTAACTATGGCTACACCTTC.

The rearrangement links TRBV18 to TRBJ2-1; 7 positions match TRBD1. The CDR3 is made up of 12 amino acids. V shed 8 bases, J shed 4 bases, and the junction held 2 bases outside the gene matches. The germline gives CDR1 KGHSH, CDR2 LQKENI. Here the CDR3 DNA reads TGTGCCAGCACACAGGGGTACAATGAGCAGTTCTTC. Residues: CASTQGYNEQFF.

The rearrangement links TRBV9 to TRBJ2-3; TRBD2 is a possible D gene (6 bases). Trimming took 3 bases from V and 4 from J, leaving 18 bases between them. Germline CDR1 reads SGDLS; CDR2 reads YYNGEE. The CDR3 runs 16 residues. CDR3 amino acids: CASSARDGTLADTQYF. In DNA, the CDR3 is TGTGCCAGCAGCGCTCGGGACGGGACTTTAGCAGATACGCAGTATTTT.

A few counts support this clonotype. The chain is built from TRBV11-2 and TRBJ2-5; D may be TRBD2 (6 bases). There are 15 residues in the CDR3. Germline V gene sequence: CDR1 SGHAT, CDR2 FQNNGV. The germline V and J ends were trimmed by 5 bases and 4 bases, with 17 bases remaining between them. In nucleotides, the CDR3 is TGTGCCAGCAGCCCGGGACTTACCTTTCGAGAGACCCAGTACTTC. Its translation: CASSPGLTFRETQYF.

This clonotype was counted a few times. J is TRBJ2-1 and V is TRBV20-1, with D possibly matching TRBD2 (6 bases). Per germline, CDR1 DFQATT and CDR2 SNEGSKA (reference sequence). The CDR3 is 14 residues long. The ends were cut back, 2 bases at V and 2 bases at J, with 10 bases in the middle. The CDR3: CSARSGVAYNEQFF. In DNA, the CDR3 is TGCAGTGCTAGATCGGGGGTAGCCTACAATGAGCAGTTCTTC.

The V and J genes are TRBV5-6 and TRBJ2-2, with D unclear. Looked up from germline, CDR1 is SGHDT and CDR2 is YYEEEE. The V gene lost 5 bases and the J gene lost 7 bases, with 15 bases spanning the gap. There are 14 residues in the CDR3. The CDR3 DNA reads TGTGCCAGCAGAAGAGGATTGGCCGGCGGGGAGCTGTTTTTT. Its translation is CASRRGLAGGELFF.

This clonotype came up a few times. The CDR3 is CASSSSGRSYEQYF. The CDR3, as DNA: TGTGCCAGCAGCTCTAGCGGCCGCTCCTACGAGCAGTACTTC. This rearrangement joins TRBV21-1 to TRBJ2-7; the table's D gene call, TRBD2, was not cross checked with the DNA. TRBV21-1 is flagged as a pseudogene. The CDR3 has 14 residues.

Regarding this clonotype: A read error may produce the germline difference seen at one junction end. This rearrangement joins TRBV12-3 or TRBV12-4 to TRBJ2-2, with 8 bases aligning to TRBD1. The CDR3 runs 18 residues. The CDR3, as DNA: TGTGCCAGCAGCTTAGACTGGGTGGCAGGGGGCGCGGGCGGGGAGCTGTTTTTT. Translation: CASSLDWVAGGAGGELFF.